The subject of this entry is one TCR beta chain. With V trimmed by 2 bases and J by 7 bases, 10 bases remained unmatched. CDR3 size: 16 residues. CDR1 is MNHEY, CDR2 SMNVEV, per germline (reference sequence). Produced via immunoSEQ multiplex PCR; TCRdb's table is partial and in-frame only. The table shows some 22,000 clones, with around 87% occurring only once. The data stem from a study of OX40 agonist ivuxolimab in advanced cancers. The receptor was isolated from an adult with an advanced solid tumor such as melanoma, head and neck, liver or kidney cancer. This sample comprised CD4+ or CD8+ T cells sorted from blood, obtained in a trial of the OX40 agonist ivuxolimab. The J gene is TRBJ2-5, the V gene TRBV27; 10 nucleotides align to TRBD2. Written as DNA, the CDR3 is TGTGCCAGCAGTTTAGTGCCCAGCGGGGGGGTTGGGACCCAGTACTTC. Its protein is CASSLVPSGGVGTQYF.